The 26 T cell receptor beta chains reported below all come from one sample, sequenced in a study of identical twins. TCRdb redid the calling of the 5' RACE reads with MiXCR, one entry per CDR3 protein. The data show just over 500,000 distinct CDR3 sequences, around 20% seen once. This same sample was also taken into another study, of T cells expressing NK-cell markers.

Sequencing was carried out using CD4+ T cells sorted from blood. The receptor set was obtained from a woman between 18 and 29 years old in good health.

This clonotype was seen a few times. The chain links TRBV12-3 or TRBV12-4 to TRBJ2-2; D might be TRBD2 (5 bases). The CDR3 totals 13 residues. V lost 6 bases, J lost 5 bases, and 10 bases lay in between. The CDR3, as DNA: TGTGCCAGCAGCCACCAGCGGACCGGGGAGCTGTTTTTT. It is translated as CASSHQRTGELFF.

This clonotype was recorded many times. The chain recombines TRBV7-2 with TRBJ2-5, with D possibly being TRBD2 (6 bases). Germline-derived CDR1 and CDR2 are SGHTA and FQGNSA. The CDR3 has 12 residues. V gave up 5 bases and J gave up 9 bases, with 13 bases separating them. CDR3 DNA: TGTGCCAGCAGCCCCGATTGGGGGGCCCAGTACTTC. This codes for CASSPDWGAQYF.

This clonotype was picked up a small number of times. The chain combines TRBV12-3 or TRBV12-4 with TRBJ2-2, with 7 bases that match TRBD1. V lost 3 bases and J lost 0; bases outside the gene matches: 1. The CDR3 spans 15 residues. CDR3 coding DNA: TGTGCCAGCAGTTTTACAGGGGCGAACACCGGGGAGCTGTTTTTT. Translating it yields CASSFTGANTGELFF.

This chain connects TRBV6-1 to TRBJ1-1; D gene unclear. Trimming left V 6 bases short and J 4 bases short, with 15 bases between. Germline V gene sequence: CDR1 MNHNS, CDR2 SASEGT. The CDR3 contains 14 residues. The CDR3 loop reads CASSRATAFTEAFF. In DNA, the CDR3 is TGTGCCAGCAGCCGAGCGACGGCCTTCACTGAAGCTTTCTTT.

The chain employs TRBV5-6 and TRBJ2-7; possibly TRBD1 or TRBD2 for D (5 bases each). Trimming left V 2 bases short and J 5 bases short, with 17 bases between. The CDR3 loop spans 15 amino acids. CDR1 and CDR2 (germline): SGHDT, YYEEEE. The CDR3 loop reads CASSFRGRFKDEQYF. In nucleotides, the CDR3 is TGTGCCAGCAGCTTCCGGGGACGTTTCAAGGACGAGCAGTACTTC.

The chain combines TRBV12-3 or TRBV12-4 with TRBJ1-6; 9 nucleotides agree with TRBD1. The length of the CDR3 is 13 residues. Germline trimming cut 4 bases from V and 11 bases from J; bases unmatched to any gene: 3. The DNA for the CDR3 is TGTGCCAGCAGTTCCGACAGGGGGACACCCCTCCACTTT. It codes for CASSSDRGTPLHF.

This clonotype was seen a few times. The junction does not match germline at one end; this may be a read error. The chain links TRBV12-3 or TRBV12-4 to TRBJ2-7, with a tentative D call TRBD1 (5 bases). The CDR3 runs 12 residues. CDR3 DNA sequence: TGTGCCAGCAGCCTCCAACCCCGTGGACAAGACTTC. Translated: CASSLQPRGQDF.

The rearrangement uses TRBV10-3 and TRBJ1-2; D remains unclear. CDR3 length: 12 amino acids. Germline V gene data show CDR1 as ENHRY and CDR2 as SYGVKD. Trimming stripped 3 bases from V and 8 bases from J, with 10 bases between. CDR3 DNA sequence: TGTGCCATCAGTGACGCGGGTATCGGCTACACCTTC. Translated, it gives CAISDAGIGYTF.

This clonotype was picked up a small number of times. The chain links TRBV10-3 to TRBJ1-1; D ambiguous. V lost 5 bases to trimming and J lost 2 bases, with 9 bases between them. Germline V gene sequence: CDR1 ENHRY, CDR2 SYGVKD. This CDR3 is 13 amino acids long. CDR3 DNA: TGTGCCATCAGTTCGAACAGAAACACTGAAGCTTTCTTT. Translation: CAISSNRNTEAFF.

The chain employs TRBV7-6 and TRBJ2-3, with a tentative D call TRBD2 (5 bases). The V gene's germline CDR1 is SGHVS and CDR2 FNYEAQ. With 4 bases removed from V and 5 bases from J, the gap between germline ends came to 10 bases. The CDR3 runs to 13 residues. CDR3 sequence: CASSSDEGDTQYF. For the CDR3, the DNA is TGTGCCAGCAGCTCGGATGAGGGAGATACGCAGTATTTT.

The chain employs TRBV6-5 and TRBJ2-1; 8 nucleotides align to TRBD2. The V gene end was trimmed by 10 bases and the J gene end by 2 bases; junction bases not matched to a gene: 1. Germline CDR1 is MNHEY and CDR2 is SVGAGI. CDR3 length: 12 residues. CDR3 sequence: CATGGPYNEQFF. The CDR3 DNA reads TGTGCCACGGGGGGGCCCTACAATGAGCAGTTCTTC.

The V gene is TRBV20-1, the J gene TRBJ1-4, with TRBD1 as a possible D gene (5 bases). The CDR3 contains 13 residues. V lost 5 bases, J lost 5 bases, and 12 bases lay in between. Per the germline V gene, CDR1 is DFQATT and CDR2 is SNEGSKA (reference sequence). The DNA of the CDR3 is TGCAGTGCTGCGGGGACCGGGAATGAAAAACTGTTTTTT. As protein: CSAAGTGNEKLFF.

The rearrangement joins TRBV12-3 or TRBV12-4 to TRBJ2-7; 7 bases are shared with TRBD2. The CDR3 runs 14 residues. The V and J ends lost 7 bases and 3 bases, in that order; junction bases with no gene match: 9. CDR3 loop: CASTHGTTNYEQYF. The CDR3 nucleotides are TGTGCCAGCACCCATGGGACTACCAACTACGAGCAGTACTTC.

The chain employs TRBV5-1 and TRBJ2-1; the match to TRBD2 covers 12 bases. With 6 bases clipped from V and 2 bases from J, the junction kept 6 bases outside the gene matches. This CDR3 comprises 16 residues. CDR1 is SGHRS and CDR2 is YFSETQ in the germline V gene. The CDR3 here is CASNTLAGGPYNEQFF. CDR3 coding DNA: TGCGCCAGCAATACACTAGCGGGAGGACCCTACAATGAGCAGTTCTTC.

Worth noting for this clonotype: This could be a read error, since a much larger clone is one nucleotide away. The V call is TRBV25-1, the J call TRBJ2-5; 7 nucleotides agree with TRBD2. Germline CDR1 and CDR2: MGHDK and SYGVNS. V was pared by 2 bases and J by 7 bases, with 13 bases of the junction left unmatched. This CDR3 is 16 amino acids long. CDR3 nucleotide sequence: TGTGCCAGCAGTGAAAGGGGCCTAGCGGAAGCATGGACCCAGTACTTC. Amino acids: CASSERGLAEAWTQYF.

This clonotype showed up just a few times. At one end the junction does not follow the germline gene, possibly because of a read error. This rearrangement joins TRBV7-3 to TRBJ2-3; 10 nucleotides match TRBD2. This CDR3 is 15 amino acids long. CDR1 is SGHTA, CDR2 FQGTGA, per germline. CDR3: CSSSIAGGLTDTQYF. In DNA form, the CDR3 reads TGTTCCAGCTCGATAGCGGGGGGCCTCACAGATACGCAGTATTTT. Looking up the rest from reference TRBV7-3 and TRBJ2-3 gives the full variable domain: GAGVSQTPSNKVTEKGKYVELRCDPISGHTALYWYRQSLGQGPEFLIYFQGTGAADDSGLPNDRFFAVRPEGSVSTLKIQRTERGDSAVYLCSSSIAGGLTDTQYFGPGTRLTVL.

This clonotype appeared a few times. V is TRBV7-2 and J is TRBJ2-7, with D possibly being TRBD1 (6 bases). The V and J ends lost 1 base and 7 bases respectively, with 17 bases between them. Germline V gene data show CDR1 as SGHTA and CDR2 as FQGNSA. CDR3 length: 15 amino acids. The CDR3 DNA reads as TGTGCCAGCAGCTTAGTGGGGTCAGGGGTTAGGGAGCAGTACTTC. Amino acid sequence: CASSLVGSGVREQYF. Drawing the rest from reference TRBV7-2 and TRBJ2-7, the complete variable domain is GAGVSQSPSNKVTEKGKDVELRCDPISGHTALYWYRQSLGQGLEFLIYFQGNSAPDKSGLPSDRFSAERTGGSVSTLTIQRTQQEDSAVYLCASSLVGSGVREQYFGPGTRLTVT.

V is TRBV7-2 and J is TRBJ2-1; D gene unclear. In germline, CDR1 is SGHTA, CDR2 FQGNSA. This CDR3 contains 15 residues. V gave up 6 bases and J gave up 2 bases, with 14 bases separating them. This CDR3 reads CASSPNPLTYNEQFF. The CDR3 DNA sequence: TGTGCCAGCAGTCCGAACCCTCTGACCTACAATGAGCAGTTCTTC.

This clonotype has a handful of counts. This chain uses TRBV3-1 with TRBJ1-1; D uncertain. V lost 1 base, J lost 1 base, and 4 bases lay in between. The CDR3 length is 13 residues. Germline V gene lookup returns CDR1 LGHDT and CDR2 YNNKEL (reference sequence). CDR3 in amino acids: CASSQVPNTEAFF. Written as DNA, the CDR3 is TGTGCCAGCAGCCAAGTACCGAACACTGAAGCTTTCTTT.

This clonotype has more than one count but fewer than ten. V is TRBV10-3 and J is TRBJ2-7; 12 bases map to TRBD2. From germline, CDR1 is ENHRY and CDR2 SYGVKD. Trimming took 0 bases from V and 0 from J; bases not matched to a gene: 12. The CDR3 spans 20 residues. The DNA for the CDR3 is TGTGCCATCAGTGAGTCACTAGCGGGAGGAACTACCTTGAGCTCCTACGAGCAGTACTTC. Translation: CAISESLAGGTTLSSYEQYF.

Only a few counts were recorded for this clonotype. The genes are TRBV5-1 and TRBJ2-2; D is possibly TRBD2 (6 bases). The germline V and J ends were trimmed by 4 bases and 1 base, with 11 bases remaining between them. Germline assignment: CDR1 SGHRS and CDR2 YFSETQ. The CDR3 extends over 15 amino acids. In DNA form, the CDR3 reads TGCGCCAGCAGCGTAGCGGAGAAGAACACCGGGGAGCTGTTTTTT. As protein: CASSVAEKNTGELFF.

This clonotype was picked up a small number of times. The chain has TRBV10-3 and TRBJ2-1; 14 bases match TRBD2. This CDR3 is built from 16 residues. The germline V gene has CDR1 ENHRY and CDR2 SYGVKD. V lost 5 bases and J lost 7; bases outside the gene matches: 7. CDR3: CAISRGTSGGVNEQFF. The CDR3, as DNA: TGTGCCATCAGTCGGGGGACTAGCGGGGGTGTAAATGAGCAGTTCTTC.

The chain uses TRBV3-1 and TRBJ1-2, with D hard to call. The CDR3 sequence is 13 residues long. Trimming left V 4 bases short and J 5 bases short, with 11 bases between. The germline gives CDR1 LGHDT, CDR2 YNNKEL (reference sequence). The CDR3 coding sequence is TGTGCCAGCAGCCCCAGGTTTGAATATGGCTACACCTTC. This sequence encodes CASSPRFEYGYTF.

The chain carries TRBV20-1 and TRBJ2-1; no firm D call. Germline loops: CDR1 DFQATT, CDR2 SNEGSKA (reference sequence). This CDR3 is 17 amino acids long. The V end was cut by 1 base, the J end by 6 bases, with 22 bases between. This CDR3 reads CSARGLGSLAFVNEQFF. Here the CDR3 DNA reads TGCAGTGCTAGAGGTCTCGGCTCCCTGGCTTTCGTCAATGAGCAGTTCTTC.

V and J are TRBV5-1 and TRBJ2-7, with D unresolved. CDR1 is SGHRS and CDR2 is YFSETQ in the germline V gene. Trimming pared 3 bases from V and 1 base from J, leaving 11 bases between. The CDR3 sequence is 14 residues long. CDR3 DNA: TGCGCCAGCAGCTCGGTCGACGGATCCTACGAGCAGTACTTC. This encodes CASSSVDGSYEQYF.

CDR3 loop: CASSFIQATNEKLFF. In nucleotides, the CDR3 is TGTGCCAGCAGCTTCATTCAGGCAACTAATGAAAAACTGTTTTTT. This chain links TRBV7-9 with TRBJ1-4; no reliable D call. CDR1 SEHNR and CDR2 FQNEAQ come from the germline V gene (reference sequence). The CDR3 consists of 15 residues. The V gene lost 3 bases and the J gene lost 0 bases, with 8 bases spanning the gap.